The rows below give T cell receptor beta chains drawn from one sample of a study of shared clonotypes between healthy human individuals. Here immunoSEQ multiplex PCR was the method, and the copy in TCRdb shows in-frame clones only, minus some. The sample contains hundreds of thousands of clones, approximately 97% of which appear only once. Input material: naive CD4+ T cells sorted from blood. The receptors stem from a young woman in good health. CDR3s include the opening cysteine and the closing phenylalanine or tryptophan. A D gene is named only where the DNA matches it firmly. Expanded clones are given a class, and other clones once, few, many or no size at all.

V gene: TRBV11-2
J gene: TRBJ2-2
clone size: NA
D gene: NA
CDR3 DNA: TGTGCCAGCAGCTTAACTCGGGCAGGGTGGACCGGGGAGCTGTTTTTT
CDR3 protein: CASSLTRAGWTGELFF

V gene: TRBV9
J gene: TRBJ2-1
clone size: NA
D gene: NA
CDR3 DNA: TGTGCCAGCAGCGTCCAACTACGCAAAAACAATGAGCAGTTCTTC
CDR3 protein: CASSVQLRKNNEQFF

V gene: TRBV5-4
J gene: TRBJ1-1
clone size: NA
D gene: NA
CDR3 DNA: TGTGCCAGCAGCTTGGCGCCAGCAAACACTGAAGCTTTCTTT
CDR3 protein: CASSLAPANTEAFF

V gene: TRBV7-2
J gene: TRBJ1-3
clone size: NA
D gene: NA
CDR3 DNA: TGTGCCAGCAGCCGTGGAGAGGGAAACACCATATATTTT
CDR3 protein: CASSRGEGNTIYF

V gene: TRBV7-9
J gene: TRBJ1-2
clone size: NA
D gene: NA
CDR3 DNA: TGTGCCAGTCGCGCGACAGGCCCCTATGGCTACACCTTC
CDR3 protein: CASRATGPYGYTF

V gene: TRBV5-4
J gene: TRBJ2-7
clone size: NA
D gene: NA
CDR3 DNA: TGTGCCAGCAGTCCCCAGCGAGGGTCCGAGCAGTACTTC
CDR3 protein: CASSPQRGSEQYF

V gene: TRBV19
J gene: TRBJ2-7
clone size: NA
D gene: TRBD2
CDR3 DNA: TGTGCCAGTAGTATAGTGGCTAGCGGGAGCTACGAGCAGTACTTC
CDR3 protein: CASSIVASGSYEQYF

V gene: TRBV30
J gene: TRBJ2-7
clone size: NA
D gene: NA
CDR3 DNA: TGTGCCTGGAGTCAACTAAGAGGGTTCAAAATCTACGAGCAGTACTTC
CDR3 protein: CAWSQLRGFKIYEQYF

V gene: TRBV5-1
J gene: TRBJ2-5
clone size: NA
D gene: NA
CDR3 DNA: TGCGCCAGCAGCTTGGGAGGACGGGACAAGGAGACCCAGTACTTC
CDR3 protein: CASSLGGRDKETQYF

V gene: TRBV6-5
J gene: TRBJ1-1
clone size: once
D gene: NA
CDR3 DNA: TGTGCCAGCATCCTAGGGGTGGGAATGAACACTGAAGCTTTCTTT
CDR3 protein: CASILGVGMNTEAFF

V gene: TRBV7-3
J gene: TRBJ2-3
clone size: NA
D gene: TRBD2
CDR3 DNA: TGTGCCAGCAGCTTAGCGGGAGACACAGATACGCAGTATTTT
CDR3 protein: CASSLAGDTDTQYF

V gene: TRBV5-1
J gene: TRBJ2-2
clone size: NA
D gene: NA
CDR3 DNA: TGCGCCAGCAGCCTCCAGACAGAAAAAAACACCGGGGAGCTGTTTTTT
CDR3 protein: CASSLQTEKNTGELFF

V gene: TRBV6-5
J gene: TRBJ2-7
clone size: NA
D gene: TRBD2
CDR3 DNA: TGTGCCAGCAGTTACTCCTCTAGCGGTAGCTCCTACGAGCAGTACTTC
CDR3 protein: CASSYSSSGSSYEQYF

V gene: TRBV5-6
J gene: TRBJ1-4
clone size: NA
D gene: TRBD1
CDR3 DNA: TGTGCCAGCAGCTTAAGACAGGGGGTACGGGAAAAACTGTTTTTT
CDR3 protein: CASSLRQGVREKLFF

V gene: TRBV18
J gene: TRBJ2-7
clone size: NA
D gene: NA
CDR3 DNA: TGTGCCAGCTCCCTAGGGGCAGGGGAAGAGCAGTACTTC
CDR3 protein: CASSLGAGEEQYF

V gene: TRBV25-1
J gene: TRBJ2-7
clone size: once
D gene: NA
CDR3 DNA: TGTGCCAGCAGGGGGGACGGATCCTACGAGCAGTACTTC
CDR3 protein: CASRGDGSYEQYF

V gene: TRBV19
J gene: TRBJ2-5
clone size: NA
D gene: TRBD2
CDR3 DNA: TGTGCCAGTAAATCGCGGGAGAAAGAGACCCAGTACTTC
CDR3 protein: CASKSREKETQYF